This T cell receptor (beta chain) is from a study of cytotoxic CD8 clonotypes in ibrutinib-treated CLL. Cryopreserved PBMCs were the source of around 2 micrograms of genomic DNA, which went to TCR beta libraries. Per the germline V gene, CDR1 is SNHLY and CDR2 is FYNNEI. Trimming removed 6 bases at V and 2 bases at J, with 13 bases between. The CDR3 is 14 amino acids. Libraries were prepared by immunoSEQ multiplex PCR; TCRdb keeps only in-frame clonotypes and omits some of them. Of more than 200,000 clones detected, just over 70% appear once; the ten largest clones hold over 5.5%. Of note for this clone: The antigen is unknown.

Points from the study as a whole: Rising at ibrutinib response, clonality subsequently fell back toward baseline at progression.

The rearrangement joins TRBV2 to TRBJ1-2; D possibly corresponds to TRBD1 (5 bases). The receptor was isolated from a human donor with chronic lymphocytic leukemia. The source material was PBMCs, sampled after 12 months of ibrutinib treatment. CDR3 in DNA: TGTGCCAGCAGGCCCCCGACAGAGAACTATGGCTACACCTTC. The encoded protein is CASRPPTENYGYTF.